This TCR beta chain was captured by sequencing in a study of human T cells and chemical hapten exposure. Overall study context: Small pooled library volume differences mainly caused per-sample TCR yield variation. Study results and limitations: Significantly more large CDR3 similarity clusters were formed by expanded TCRs than by controls. DPC sensitization did not alter TCRs above 1 in 1000 frequency.

About this clonotype itself: Its cognate antigen is unknown.

Per the germline V gene, CDR1 is LNHNV and CDR2 is YYDKDF (reference sequence). The CDR3 contains 17 residues. V was clipped by 5 bases and J by 10 bases; unmatched bases: 13. A single record per CDR3 protein comes from TCRdb applying MiXCR to the RACE reads. Here the sample spans some 400,000 distinct CDR3 sequences, approximately 4.4% being singletons. Indicated time point: patch test 1, 2 weeks after DPC sensitization. The treatment is: therapeutic diphenylcyclopropenone sensitization with weekly scalp DPC. This chain connects TRBV15 to TRBJ1-6; TRBD1 aligns across 11 bases. The source was whole blood, collected in connection with sensitization to the hapten diphenylcyclopropenone (DPC). The receptor's source is a woman aged 50 to 60 with alopecia areata. Some clones in this sample may be carry-over from other donors' samples. The CDR3 nucleotides read TGTGCCACCAGCGGCCCAAGGACAGGGGGCGCGCGGTCACCCCTCCACTTT. Protein: CATSGPRTGGARSPLHF.